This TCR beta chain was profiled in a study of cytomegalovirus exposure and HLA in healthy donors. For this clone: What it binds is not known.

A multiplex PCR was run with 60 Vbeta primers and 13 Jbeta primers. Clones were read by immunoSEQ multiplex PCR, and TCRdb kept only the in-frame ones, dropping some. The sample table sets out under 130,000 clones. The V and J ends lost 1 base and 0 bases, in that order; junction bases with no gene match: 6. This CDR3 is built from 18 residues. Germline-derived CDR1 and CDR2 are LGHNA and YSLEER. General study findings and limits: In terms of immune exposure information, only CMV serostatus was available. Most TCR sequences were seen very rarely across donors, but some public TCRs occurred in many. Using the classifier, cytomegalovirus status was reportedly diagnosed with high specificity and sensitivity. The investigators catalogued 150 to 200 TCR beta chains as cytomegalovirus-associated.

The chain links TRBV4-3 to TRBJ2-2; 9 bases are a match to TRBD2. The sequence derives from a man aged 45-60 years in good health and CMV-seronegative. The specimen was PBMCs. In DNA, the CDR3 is TGCGCCAGCAGCCAAGTGGTGGGCGGGAGGGCGAACACCGGGGAGCTGTTTTTT. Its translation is CASSQVVGGRANTGELFF.